Listed here is a single T cell receptor beta chain. V was cut by 8 bases and J by 0 bases, with 13 bases left in between. This CDR3 has 14 residues. Germline CDR1 reads ENHRY; CDR2 reads SYGVKD. This sample was included in a study of blood T cell repertoires in COVID-19. Study-wide context: Samples representing acute and convalescent COVID-19 were sourced from the United States, Italy and Spain.

How the authors handled the data: How many nucleated cells were present was estimated from reference gene primer amplification. Repertoires were generated with immunoSEQ multiplex PCR, while TCRdb's copy carries only in-frame clones and drops some. That table furnishes V, J and clone size, whereas the DNA furnished D and trimming. The sample lists some 200,000 clones; about 92% were seen once. The sequenced sample was peripheral blood. The receptor comes from a man aged 25-45 years with acute or convalescent COVID-19. This chain links TRBV10-3 with TRBJ1-2; D not certain. CDR3: CAIGAGGANYGYTF. CDR3 sequence (DNA): TGTGCCATCGGAGCAGGAGGAGCTAACTATGGCTACACCTTC.